Listed below are T cell receptor beta chains from one sample, sequenced in a study of blood T cell repertoires in COVID-19. TCRdb's table, derived via immunoSEQ multiplex PCR, lists solely in-frame clones and lacks some. The table shows 250,000 to 400,000 clones, with roughly 90% occurring only once. Sequencing used peripheral blood. The origin of the receptors is a woman aged 30 to 39 with COVID-19, enrolled during active disease. CDR3s include the opening cysteine and the closing phenylalanine or tryptophan. The D gene is left open where the match is weak. A clone size is listed for some rows: how often the clone was seen (once, few, many), or a class if it is expanded.

j_call | d_call | v_call | clone_size | cdr3_length | cdr3_nt | cdr3_aa
TRBJ1-5 | TRBD1 | TRBV24-1 | - | 14 | TGTGCCACCAGTGTGGCAGGGGGAAATCAGCCCCAGCATTTT | CATSVAGGNQPQHF
TRBJ2-2 | - | TRBV14 | few | 14 | TGTGCCAGCAGGGCCCCCGGGTATGGCGGGGAGCTGTTTTTT | CASRAPGYGGELFF
TRBJ2-1 | - | TRBV6-5 | - | 15 | TGTGCCAGCAGCCGAGGGACACCTTCCTACAATGAGCAGTTCTTC | CASSRGTPSYNEQFF
TRBJ2-7 | TRBD2 | TRBV5-1 | - | 14 | TGCGCCAGCAGGGCCGGGGCTAGCGGGATCGAGCAGTACTTC | CASRAGASGIEQYF
TRBJ1-1 | - | TRBV27 | few | 15 | TGTGCCAGCAGTTTATCGGGGACACTGGACACTGAAGCTTTCTTT | CASSLSGTLDTEAFF
TRBJ1-2 | TRBD1 | TRBV6-5 | - | 14 | TGTGCCAGCAGGTTTGACAGGGAGGTTGGTGGCTACACCTTC | CASRFDREVGGYTF
TRBJ2-7 | TRBD2 | TRBV6-1 | - | 15 | TGTGCCAGCAGTGAATTCGGCGGGAGCTCCTACGAGCAGTACTTC | CASSEFGGSSYEQYF
TRBJ2-7 | TRBD1 | TRBV29-1 | once | 13 | TGCAGCGTTGAAGTGTCAGGGGGACGGGAGCAGTACTTC | CSVEVSGGREQYF
TRBJ1-2 | TRBD1 | TRBV5-1 | once | 15 | TGCGCCAGCAGCTCCACAACCGACAGGGGGCATGGCTACACCTTC | CASSSTTDRGHGYTF
TRBJ1-1 | TRBD1 | TRBV7-9 | - | 17 | TGTGCCAGCAGCCCTCCTTTGAGGGGGACAGGGAGGACTGAAGCTTTCTTT | CASSPPLRGTGRTEAFF
TRBJ2-1 | - | TRBV13 | once | 16 | TGTGCCAGCAGCTCCAGGGCTTCGAGCTCCTACAATGAGCAGTTCTTC | CASSSRASSSYNEQFF
TRBJ2-7 | TRBD2 | TRBV23-1 | - | 19 | TGCGCCAGCAGTCCTCCGGGGCCCGAAGGGACTAGATGGGACTACGAGCAGTACTTC | CASSPPGPEGTRWDYEQYF
TRBJ1-5 | - | TRBV2 | once | 15 | TGTGCCAGCAGTGAACTTCTAGGAAGCAATCAGCCCCAGCATTTT | CASSELLGSNQPQHF
TRBJ2-7 | - | TRBV15 | - | 15 | TGTGCCACCAGCAGAGATCGGGGAAGGGCCTACGAGCAGTACTTC | CATSRDRGRAYEQYF
TRBJ2-7 | - | TRBV7-2 | - | 14 | TGTGCCAGCAGCCCGCGCCGGAGCTCCTACGAGCAGTACTTC | CASSPRRSSYEQYF
TRBJ1-1 | - | TRBV12-3/TRBV12-4 | - | 13 | TGTGCCAGCGTAAACTACATGAACACTGAAGCTTTCTTT | CASVNYMNTEAFF